This T cell receptor (beta chain) is drawn from a study of T cells after yellow fever vaccination. Study-wide context: Each low-cell-number fraction was prepared by means of SMART-Seq v4 Ultra Low Input.

In this sample, this clonotype turned up many times. Universal primer sites and UMIs were introduced during 5'RACE template-switching synthesis of TCR cDNA. Using its own MiXCR run on the 5' RACE reads, TCRdb lists one record per CDR3 protein. Here the sample spans 200,000 to 300,000 distinct CDR3 sequences, 6.9% being singletons. This clonotype was sampled from a young man who received the YFV17D yellow fever vaccine. This sample comprised CD4+ T cells sorted from PBMCs, obtained 15 days after the yellow fever booster vaccination.

The CDR3 DNA follows: TGTGCCAGCAGTCTCCCCTTAGCGGGGGGCGGGAATGAGCAGTTCTTC. Its protein is CASSLPLAGGGNEQFF. V and J are TRBV12-3 or TRBV12-4 and TRBJ2-1, with TRBD2 matching over 10 bases. The CDR3 consists of 16 residues. V lost 5 bases and J lost 7; bases outside the gene matches: 11.